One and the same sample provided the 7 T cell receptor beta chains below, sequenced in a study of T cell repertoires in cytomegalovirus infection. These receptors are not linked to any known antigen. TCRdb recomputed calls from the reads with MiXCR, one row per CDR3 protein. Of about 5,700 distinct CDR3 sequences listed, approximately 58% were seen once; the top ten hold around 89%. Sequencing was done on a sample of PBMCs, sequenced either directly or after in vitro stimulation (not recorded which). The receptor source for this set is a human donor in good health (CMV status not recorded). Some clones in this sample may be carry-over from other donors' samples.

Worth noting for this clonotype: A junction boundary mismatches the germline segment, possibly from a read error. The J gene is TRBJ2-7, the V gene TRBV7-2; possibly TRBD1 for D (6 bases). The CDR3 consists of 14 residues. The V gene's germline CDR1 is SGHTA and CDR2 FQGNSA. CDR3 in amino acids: CARSWDTPVDEKSF. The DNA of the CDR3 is TGTGCCAGAAGCTGGGACACCCCTGTCGACGAGAAGTCCTTC. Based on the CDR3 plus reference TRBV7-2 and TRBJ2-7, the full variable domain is GAGVSQSPSNKVTEKGKDVELRCDPISGHTALYWYRQSLGQGLEFLIYFQGNSAPDKSGLPSDRFSAERTGGSVSTLTIQRTQQEDSAVYLCARSWDTPVDEKSFGPGTRLTVT.

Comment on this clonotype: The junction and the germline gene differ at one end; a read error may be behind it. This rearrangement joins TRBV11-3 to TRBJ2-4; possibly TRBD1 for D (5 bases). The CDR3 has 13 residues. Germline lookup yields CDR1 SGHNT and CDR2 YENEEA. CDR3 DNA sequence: TGTGCCAGCAGCTTAAGGGGTGAAAACATTCCGTACTTC. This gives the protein CASSLRGENIPYF.

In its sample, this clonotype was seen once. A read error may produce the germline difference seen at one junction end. The CDR3 is CATPSGQKNTESFF. The CDR3 DNA sequence: TGTGCCACCCCATCGGGGCAAAAGAACACTGAATCTTTCTTT. This chain joins TRBV6-5 and TRBJ1-1; D is possibly TRBD1 (5 bases). Germline V gene data show CDR1 as MNHEY and CDR2 as SVGAGI. CDR3 size: 14 residues.

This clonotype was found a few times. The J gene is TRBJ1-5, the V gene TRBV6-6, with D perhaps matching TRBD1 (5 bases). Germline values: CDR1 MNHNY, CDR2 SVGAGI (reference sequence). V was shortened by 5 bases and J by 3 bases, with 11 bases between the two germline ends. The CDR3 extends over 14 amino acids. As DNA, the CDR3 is TGTGCCAGCAGTAACGACGGGACCAATCAGCCCCAGCATTTT. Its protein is CASSNDGTNQPQHF.

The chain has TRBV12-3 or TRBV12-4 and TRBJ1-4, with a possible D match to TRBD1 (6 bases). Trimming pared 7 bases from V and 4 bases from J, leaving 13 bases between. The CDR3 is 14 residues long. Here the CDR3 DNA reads TGTGCCAGCACCTTGACAGGAGTTAATGAAAAACTGTTTTTT. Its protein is CASTLTGVNEKLFF.

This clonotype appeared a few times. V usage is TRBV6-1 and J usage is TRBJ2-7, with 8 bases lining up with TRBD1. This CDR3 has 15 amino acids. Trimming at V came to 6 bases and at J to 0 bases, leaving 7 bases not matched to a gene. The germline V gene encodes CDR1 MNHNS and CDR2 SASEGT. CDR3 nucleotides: TGTGCCAGCAGGGCGGGACAGGTTCCCTCCTACGAGCAGTACTTC. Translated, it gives CASRAGQVPSYEQYF.

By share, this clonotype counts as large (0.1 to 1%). The DNA of the CDR3 is TGTGCCAGTCACGGAGATACGCAGTATTTT. Its protein is CASHGDTQYF. The chain is built from TRBV27 and TRBJ2-3, with D unresolved. The CDR3 contains 10 residues. V gave up 9 bases and J gave up 5 bases, with 6 bases separating them. Germline CDR1 and CDR2: MNHEY and SMNVEV (reference sequence).